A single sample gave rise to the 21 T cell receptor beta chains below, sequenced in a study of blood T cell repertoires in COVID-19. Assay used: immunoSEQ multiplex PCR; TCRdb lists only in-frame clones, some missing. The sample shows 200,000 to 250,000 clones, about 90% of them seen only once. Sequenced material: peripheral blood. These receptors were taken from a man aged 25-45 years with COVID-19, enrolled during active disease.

The DNA of the CDR3 is TGTGCCAGCAAGCGGACAGGGGGATCGGGTGAAAAACTGTTTTTT. Protein product: CASKRTGGSGEKLFF. The chain employs TRBV2 and TRBJ1-4, with TRBD1 matching over 10 bases. From germline, CDR1 is SNHLY and CDR2 FYNNEI. The CDR3 is 15 amino acids. The V and J ends lost 7 bases and 7 bases, in that order; junction bases with no gene match: 9. Based on the CDR3 plus reference TRBV2 and TRBJ1-4, the full variable domain is EPEVTQTPSHQVTQMGQEVILRCVPISNHLYFYWYRQILGQKVEFLVSFYNNEISEKSEIFDDQFSVERPDGSNFTLKIRSTKLEDSAMYFCASKRTGGSGEKLFFGSGTQLSVL.

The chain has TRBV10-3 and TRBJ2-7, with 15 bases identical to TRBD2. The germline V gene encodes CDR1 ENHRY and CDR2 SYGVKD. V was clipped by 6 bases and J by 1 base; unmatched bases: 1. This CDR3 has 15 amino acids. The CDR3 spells CAIRGTSGGSYEQYF. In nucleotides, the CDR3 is TGTGCCATCAGGGGGACTAGCGGGGGGTCCTACGAGCAGTACTTC.

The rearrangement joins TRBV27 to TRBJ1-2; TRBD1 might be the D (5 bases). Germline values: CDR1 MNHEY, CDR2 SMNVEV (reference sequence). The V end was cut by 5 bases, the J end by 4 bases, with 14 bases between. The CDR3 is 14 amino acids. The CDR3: CASSIQGRSYGYTF. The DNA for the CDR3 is TGTGCCAGCAGTATTCAGGGCCGATCCTATGGCTACACCTTC.

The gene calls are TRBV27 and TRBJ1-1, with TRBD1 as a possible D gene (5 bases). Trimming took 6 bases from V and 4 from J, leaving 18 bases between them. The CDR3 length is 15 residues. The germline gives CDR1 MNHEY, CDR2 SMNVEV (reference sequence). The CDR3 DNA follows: TGTGCCAGCAGGATCCACCAGGGTTCGGTCACTGAAGCTTTCTTT. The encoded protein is CASRIHQGSVTEAFF.

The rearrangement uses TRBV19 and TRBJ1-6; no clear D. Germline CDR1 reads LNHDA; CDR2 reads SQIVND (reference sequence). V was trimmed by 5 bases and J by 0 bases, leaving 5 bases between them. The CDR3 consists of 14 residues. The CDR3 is CASSESSYNSPLHF. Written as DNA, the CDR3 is TGTGCCAGTAGTGAGAGCTCCTATAATTCACCCCTCCACTTT.

The CDR3 nucleotides read TGTGCCAGAAGCCCCGTTCGGCCGGGGGGGCTTCGAGATACGCAGTATTTT. This sequence encodes CARSPVRPGGLRDTQYF. This chain joins TRBV5-3 and TRBJ2-3; 8 bases map to TRBD2. TRBV5-3 qualifies as an ORF whose function is uncertain. CDR3 length: 17 residues. V lost 4 bases, J lost 5 bases, and 15 bases stayed unmatched.

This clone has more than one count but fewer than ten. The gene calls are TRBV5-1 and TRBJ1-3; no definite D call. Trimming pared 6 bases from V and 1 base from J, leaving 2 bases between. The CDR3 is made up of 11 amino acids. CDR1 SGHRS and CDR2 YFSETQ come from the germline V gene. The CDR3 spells CASTSGNTIYF. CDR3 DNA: TGCGCCAGCACGTCTGGAAACACCATATATTTT.

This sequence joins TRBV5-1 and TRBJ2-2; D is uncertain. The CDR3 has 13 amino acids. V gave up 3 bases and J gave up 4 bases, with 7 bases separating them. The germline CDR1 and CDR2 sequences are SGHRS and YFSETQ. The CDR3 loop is CASSSLSTGELFF. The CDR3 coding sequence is TGCGCCAGCAGCTCCCTATCCACCGGGGAGCTGTTTTTT.

The CDR3 DNA reads as TGTGCCAGTAGTCGGGTTTATGAAAAACTGTTTTTT. This gives the protein CASSRVYEKLFF. The chain is built from TRBV19 and TRBJ1-4; D not certain. Trimming removed 5 bases at V and 6 bases at J, with 7 bases between. Per the germline V gene, CDR1 is LNHDA and CDR2 is SQIVND (reference sequence). There are 12 residues in the CDR3.

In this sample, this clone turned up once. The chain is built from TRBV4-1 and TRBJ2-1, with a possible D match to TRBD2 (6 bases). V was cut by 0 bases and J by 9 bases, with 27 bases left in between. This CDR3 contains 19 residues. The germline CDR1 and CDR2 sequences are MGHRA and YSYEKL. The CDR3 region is CASSQEGIPGVARLAEQFF. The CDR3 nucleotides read TGCGCCAGCAGCCAAGAAGGGATCCCGGGGGTAGCCCGCTTGGCTGAGCAGTTCTTC.

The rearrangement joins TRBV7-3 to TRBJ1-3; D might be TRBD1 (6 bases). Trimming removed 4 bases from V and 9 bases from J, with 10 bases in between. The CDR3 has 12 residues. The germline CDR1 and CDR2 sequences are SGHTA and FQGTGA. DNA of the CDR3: TGTGCCAGCAGCTCAGGGGACGGCACCATATATTTT. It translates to CASSSGDGTIYF. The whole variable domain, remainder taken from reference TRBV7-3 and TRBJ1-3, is GAGVSQTPSNKVTEKGKYVELRCDPISGHTALYWYRQSLGQGPEFLIYFQGTGAADDSGLPNDRFFAVRPEGSVSTLKIQRTERGDSAVYLCASSSGDGTIYFGEGSWLTVV.

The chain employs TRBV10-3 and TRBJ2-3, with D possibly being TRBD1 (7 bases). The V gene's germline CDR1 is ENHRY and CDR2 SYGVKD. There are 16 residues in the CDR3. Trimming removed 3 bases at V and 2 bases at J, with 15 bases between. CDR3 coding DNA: TGTGCCATCAGTGATTTGGGGGGACAGCTCACAGATACGCAGTATTTT. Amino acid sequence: CAISDLGGQLTDTQYF.

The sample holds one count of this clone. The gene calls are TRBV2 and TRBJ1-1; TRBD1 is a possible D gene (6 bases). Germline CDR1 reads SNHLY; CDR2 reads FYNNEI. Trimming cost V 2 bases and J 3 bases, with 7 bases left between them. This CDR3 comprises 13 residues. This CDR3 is CASSENRDTEAFF. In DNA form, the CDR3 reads TGTGCCAGCAGTGAAAACAGGGACACTGAAGCTTTCTTT.

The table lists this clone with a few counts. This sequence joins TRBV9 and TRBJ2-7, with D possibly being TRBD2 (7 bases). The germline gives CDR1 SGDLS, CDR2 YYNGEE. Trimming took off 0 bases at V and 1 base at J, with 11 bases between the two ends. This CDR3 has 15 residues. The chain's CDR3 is CASSVDAGASYEQYF. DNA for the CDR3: TGTGCCAGCAGCGTAGATGCGGGGGCTTCCTACGAGCAGTACTTC.

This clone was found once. CDR3 sequence reads: CASSPGRESHSYEQYF. The DNA of the CDR3 is TGTGCCAGCAGCCCTGGGAGAGAGAGTCATTCCTACGAGCAGTACTTC. The chain couples TRBV27 to TRBJ2-7; D may be TRBD2 (5 bases). CDR1 and CDR2 (germline): MNHEY, SMNVEV (reference sequence). V was pared by 6 bases and J by 1 base, with 19 bases between. The CDR3 runs 16 residues.

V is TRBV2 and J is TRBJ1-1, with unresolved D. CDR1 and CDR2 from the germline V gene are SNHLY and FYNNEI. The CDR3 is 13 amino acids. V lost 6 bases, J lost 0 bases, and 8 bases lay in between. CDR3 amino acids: CASSSKLNTEAFF. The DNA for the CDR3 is TGTGCCAGCAGCTCTAAGTTGAACACTGAAGCTTTCTTT. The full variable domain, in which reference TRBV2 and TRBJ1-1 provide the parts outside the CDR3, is EPEVTQTPSHQVTQMGQEVILRCVPISNHLYFYWYRQILGQKVEFLVSFYNNEISEKSEIFDDQFSVERPDGSNFTLKIRSTKLEDSAMYFCASSSKLNTEAFFGQGTRLTVV.

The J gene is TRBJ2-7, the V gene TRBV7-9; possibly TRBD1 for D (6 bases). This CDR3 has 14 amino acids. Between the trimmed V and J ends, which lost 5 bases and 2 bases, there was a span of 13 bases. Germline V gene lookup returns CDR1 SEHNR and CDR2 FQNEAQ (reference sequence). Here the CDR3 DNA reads TGTGCCAGCAGCCGAGGGACACCAGCCTACGAGCAGTACTTC. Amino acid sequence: CASSRGTPAYEQYF.

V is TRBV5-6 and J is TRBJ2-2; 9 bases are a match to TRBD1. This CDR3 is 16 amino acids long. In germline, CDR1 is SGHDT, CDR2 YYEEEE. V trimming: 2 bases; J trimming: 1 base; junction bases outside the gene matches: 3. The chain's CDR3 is CASSFLTGGNTGELFF. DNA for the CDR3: TGTGCCAGCAGCTTCCTGACAGGGGGGAACACCGGGGAGCTGTTTTTT.

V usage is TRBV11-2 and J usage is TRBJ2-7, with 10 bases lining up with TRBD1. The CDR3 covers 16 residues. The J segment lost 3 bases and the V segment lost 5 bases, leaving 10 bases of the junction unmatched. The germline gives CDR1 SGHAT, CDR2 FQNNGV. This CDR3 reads CASSQIRDRGYYEQYF. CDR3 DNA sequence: TGTGCCAGCAGCCAAATCCGGGACAGGGGCTACTACGAGCAGTACTTC.

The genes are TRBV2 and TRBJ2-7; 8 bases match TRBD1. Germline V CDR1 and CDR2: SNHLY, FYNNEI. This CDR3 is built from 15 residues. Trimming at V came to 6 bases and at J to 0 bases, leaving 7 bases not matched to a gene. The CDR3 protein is CASSRGRLISYEQYF. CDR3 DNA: TGTGCCAGCAGCAGGGGGCGTCTAATCTCCTACGAGCAGTACTTC.

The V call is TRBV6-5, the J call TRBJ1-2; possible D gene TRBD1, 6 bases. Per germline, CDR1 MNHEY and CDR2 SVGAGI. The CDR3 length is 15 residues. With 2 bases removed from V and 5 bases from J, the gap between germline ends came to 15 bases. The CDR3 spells CASSYLKTGRYGYTF. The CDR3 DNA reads TGTGCCAGCAGTTACCTAAAAACAGGGAGATATGGCTACACCTTC.